This T cell receptor beta chain derives from a study of shared clonotypes between healthy human individuals. Germline V CDR1 and CDR2: LNHDA, SQIVND (reference sequence). The CDR3 is made up of 15 amino acids. V shed 6 bases and J shed 2 bases, with 14 bases lying between them. This table comes from immunoSEQ multiplex PCR, and its TCRdb copy is limited to in-frame clones, with some not included. This sample has approximately 1.5 million clones, with about 98.5% found just once. The sequence derives from a man aged 30 to 39 in good health. This rearrangement joins TRBV19 to TRBJ1-5; D gene uncertain. The sample comprised naive CD4+ T cells sorted from blood. Subset described: CD45RA+ positively selected. In DNA form, the CDR3 reads TGTGCCAGTAGCAACCTGGGAGTCGGCAATCAGCCCCAGCATTTT. Its translation is CASSNLGVGNQPQHF.